Here is one T cell receptor beta chain with its context. The data derive from a study of blood T cell repertoires in COVID-19. Assay: immunoSEQ multiplex PCR; the TCRdb copy retains only in-frame clones and omits some. There are 90,000 to 120,000 clones in the sample; roughly 70% occur only once, and about 2% lies in the top ten. The ends were cut back, 6 bases at V and 4 bases at J, with 22 bases in the middle. From germline, CDR1 is MDHEN and CDR2 SYDVKM. The CDR3 covers 17 residues. The TCR originated in a middle-aged woman with acute or convalescent COVID-19. V gene TRBV28 combines with J gene TRBJ1-5; a weak D match, TRBD1 (5 bases). The sequencing sample was made of peripheral blood. This CDR3 reads CASRKTGVGGYNQPQHF. The CDR3 coding sequence is TGTGCCAGCAGGAAAACGGGGGTGGGGGGATATAATCAGCCCCAGCATTTT.